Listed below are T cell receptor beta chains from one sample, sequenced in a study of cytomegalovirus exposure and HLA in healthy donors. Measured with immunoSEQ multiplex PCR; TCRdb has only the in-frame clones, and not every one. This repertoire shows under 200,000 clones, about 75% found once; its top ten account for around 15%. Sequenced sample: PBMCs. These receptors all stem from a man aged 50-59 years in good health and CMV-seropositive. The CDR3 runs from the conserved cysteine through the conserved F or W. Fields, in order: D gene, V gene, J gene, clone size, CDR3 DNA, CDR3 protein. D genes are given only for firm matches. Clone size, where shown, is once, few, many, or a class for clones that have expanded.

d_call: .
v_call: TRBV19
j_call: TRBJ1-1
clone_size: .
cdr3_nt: TGTGCCAGTAGTGGGGCGGGGGCCACTGAAGCTTTCTTT
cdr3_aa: CASSGAGATEAFF

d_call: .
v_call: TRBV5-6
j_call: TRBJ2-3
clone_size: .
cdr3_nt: TGTGCCAGCAGCTTGAGGCGGGAATTCACAGATACGCAGTATTTT
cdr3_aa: CASSLRREFTDTQYF

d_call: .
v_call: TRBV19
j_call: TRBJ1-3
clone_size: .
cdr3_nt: TGTGCCAGTACCCGAAAGGGACTGACGGACCGAAACACCATATATTTT
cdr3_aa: CASTRKGLTDRNTIYF

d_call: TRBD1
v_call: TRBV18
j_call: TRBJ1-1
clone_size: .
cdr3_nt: TGTGCCAGCTCACCACATGGGGGACAGGAGAACACTGAAGCTTTCTTT
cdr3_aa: CASSPHGGQENTEAFF

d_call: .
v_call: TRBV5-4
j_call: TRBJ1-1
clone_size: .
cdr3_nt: TGTGCCAGCAGCCCAGGACGGGGGGGAGGACCTTTCTTT
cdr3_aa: CASSPGRGGGPFF

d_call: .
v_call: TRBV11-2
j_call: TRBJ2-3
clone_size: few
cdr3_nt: TGTGCCAGCAGCTTGAGGCCGATAGATACGCAGTATTTT
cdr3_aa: CASSLRPIDTQYF

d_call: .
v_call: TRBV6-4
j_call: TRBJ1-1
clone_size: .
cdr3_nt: TGTGCCAGCAGACCCGAAGGAAGGGGGACTGAAGCTTTCTTT
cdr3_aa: CASRPEGRGTEAFF

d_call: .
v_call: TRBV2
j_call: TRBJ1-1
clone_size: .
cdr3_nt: TGTGCCAGCAGTGAGAGGCCCGAAATTGAAGCTTTCTTT
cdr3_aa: CASSERPEIEAFF

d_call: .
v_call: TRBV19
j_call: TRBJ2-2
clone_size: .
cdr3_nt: TGTGCCAGTAGTATACTAGGCGGTTATAACACCGGGGAGCTGTTTTTT
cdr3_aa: CASSILGGYNTGELFF

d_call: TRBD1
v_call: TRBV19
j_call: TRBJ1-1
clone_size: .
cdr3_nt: TGTGCCAGTAGTATAGGGACAGGGTCGACTTTCTTT
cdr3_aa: CASSIGTGSTFF